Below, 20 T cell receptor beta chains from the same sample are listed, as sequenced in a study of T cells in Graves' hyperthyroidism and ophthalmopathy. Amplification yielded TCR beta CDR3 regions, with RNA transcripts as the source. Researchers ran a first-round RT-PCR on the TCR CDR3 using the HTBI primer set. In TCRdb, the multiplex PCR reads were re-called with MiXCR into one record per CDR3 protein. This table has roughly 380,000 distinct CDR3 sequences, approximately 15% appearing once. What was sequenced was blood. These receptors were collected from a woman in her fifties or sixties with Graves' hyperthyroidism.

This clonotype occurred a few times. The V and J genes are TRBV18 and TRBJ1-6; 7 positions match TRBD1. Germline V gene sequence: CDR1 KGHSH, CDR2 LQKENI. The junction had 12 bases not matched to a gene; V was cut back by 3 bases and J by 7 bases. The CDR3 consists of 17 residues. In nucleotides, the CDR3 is TGTGCCAGCTCACCTATGACAGGGTCGGTCGGAAATTCACCCCTCCACTTT. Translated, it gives CASSPMTGSVGNSPLHF.

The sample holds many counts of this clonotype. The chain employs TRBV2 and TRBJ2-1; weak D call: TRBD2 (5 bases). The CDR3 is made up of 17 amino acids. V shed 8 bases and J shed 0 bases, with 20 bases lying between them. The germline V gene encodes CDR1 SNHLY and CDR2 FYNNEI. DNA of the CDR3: TGTGCCAGCCGAAGATCCCTAGCAAGGAGCTCCTACAATGAGCAGTTCTTC. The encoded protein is CASRRSLARSSYNEQFF.

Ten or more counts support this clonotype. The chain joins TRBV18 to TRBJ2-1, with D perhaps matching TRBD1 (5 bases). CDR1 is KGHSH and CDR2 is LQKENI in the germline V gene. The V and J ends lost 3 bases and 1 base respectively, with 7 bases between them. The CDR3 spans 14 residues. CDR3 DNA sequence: TGTGCCAGCTCACCGGGGCGTTCCTACAATGAGCAGTTCTTC. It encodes CASSPGRSYNEQFF.

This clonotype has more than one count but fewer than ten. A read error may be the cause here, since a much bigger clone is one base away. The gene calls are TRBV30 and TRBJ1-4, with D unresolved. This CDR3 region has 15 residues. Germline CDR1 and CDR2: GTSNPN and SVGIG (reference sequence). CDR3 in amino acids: CAWTPGTATSEKLFF. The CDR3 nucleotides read TGTGCCTGGACCCCGGGCACCGCAACTAGTGAAAAACTGTTTTTT.

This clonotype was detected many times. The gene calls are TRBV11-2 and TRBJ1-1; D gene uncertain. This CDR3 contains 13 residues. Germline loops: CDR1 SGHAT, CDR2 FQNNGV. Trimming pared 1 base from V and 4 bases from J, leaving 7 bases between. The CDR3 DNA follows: TGTGCCAGCAGCTTAGGCATAGGCACTGAAGCTTTCTTT. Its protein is CASSLGIGTEAFF.

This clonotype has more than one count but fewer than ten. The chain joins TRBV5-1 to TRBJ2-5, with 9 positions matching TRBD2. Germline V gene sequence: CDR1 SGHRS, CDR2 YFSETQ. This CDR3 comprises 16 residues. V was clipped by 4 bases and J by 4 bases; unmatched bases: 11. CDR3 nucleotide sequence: TGCGCCAGCAGCATCCTAGCGGGGCTCAGAGGAGAGACCCAGTACTTC. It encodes CASSILAGLRGETQYF.

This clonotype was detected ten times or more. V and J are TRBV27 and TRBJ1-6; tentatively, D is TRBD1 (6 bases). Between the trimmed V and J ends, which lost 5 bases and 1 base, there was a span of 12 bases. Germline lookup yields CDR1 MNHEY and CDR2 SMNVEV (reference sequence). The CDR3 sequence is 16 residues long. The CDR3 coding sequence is TGTGCCAGCAGTCCGGGGGGCGCGTCCTATAATTCACCCCTCCACTTT. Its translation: CASSPGGASYNSPLHF.

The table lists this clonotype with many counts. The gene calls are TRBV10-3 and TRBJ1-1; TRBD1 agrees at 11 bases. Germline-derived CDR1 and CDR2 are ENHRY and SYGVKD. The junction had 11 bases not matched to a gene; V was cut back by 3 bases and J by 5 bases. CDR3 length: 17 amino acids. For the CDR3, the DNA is TGTGCCATCAGTGAAGGGGCCGGACAGGGGGCTGGTACTGAAGCTTTCTTT. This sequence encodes CAISEGAGQGAGTEAFF.

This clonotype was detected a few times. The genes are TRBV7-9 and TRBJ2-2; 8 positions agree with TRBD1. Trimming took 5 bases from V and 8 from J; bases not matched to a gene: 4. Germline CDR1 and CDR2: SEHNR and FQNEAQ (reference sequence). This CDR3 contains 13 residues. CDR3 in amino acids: CASSTTGVGELFF. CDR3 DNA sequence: TGTGCCAGCAGCACGACAGGGGTTGGGGAGCTGTTTTTT.

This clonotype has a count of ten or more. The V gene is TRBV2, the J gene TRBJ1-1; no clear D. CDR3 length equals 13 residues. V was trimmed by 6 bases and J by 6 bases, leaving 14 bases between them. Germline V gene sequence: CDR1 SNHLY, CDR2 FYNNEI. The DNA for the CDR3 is TGTGCCAGCAGGAGTGAGGTCGGGGCTGAAGCTTTCTTT. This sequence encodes CASRSEVGAEAFF. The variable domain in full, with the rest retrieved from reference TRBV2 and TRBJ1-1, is EPEVTQTPSHQVTQMGQEVILRCVPISNHLYFYWYRQILGQKVEFLVSFYNNEISEKSEIFDDQFSVERPDGSNFTLKIRSTKLEDSAMYFCASRSEVGAEAFFGQGTRLTVV.

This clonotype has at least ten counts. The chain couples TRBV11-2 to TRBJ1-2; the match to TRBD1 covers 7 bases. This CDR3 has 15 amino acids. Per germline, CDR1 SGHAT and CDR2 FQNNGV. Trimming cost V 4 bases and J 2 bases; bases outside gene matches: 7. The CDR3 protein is CASSYGQVGNYGYTF. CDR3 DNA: TGTGCCAGCAGCTATGGACAGGTTGGGAACTATGGCTACACCTTC.

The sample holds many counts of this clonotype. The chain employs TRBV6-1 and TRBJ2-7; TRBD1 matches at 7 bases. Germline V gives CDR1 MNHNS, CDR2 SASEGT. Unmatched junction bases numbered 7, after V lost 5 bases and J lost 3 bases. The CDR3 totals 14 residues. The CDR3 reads CASSSAGTDYEQYF. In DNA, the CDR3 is TGTGCCAGCAGTAGCGCCGGGACAGACTACGAGCAGTACTTC.

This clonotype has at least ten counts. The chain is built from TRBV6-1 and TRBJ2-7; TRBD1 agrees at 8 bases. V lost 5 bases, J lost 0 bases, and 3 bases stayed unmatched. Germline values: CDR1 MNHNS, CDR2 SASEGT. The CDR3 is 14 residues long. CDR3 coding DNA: TGTGCCAGCAGTTCGGGACAGGCCTCCTACGAGCAGTACTTC. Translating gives CASSSGQASYEQYF.

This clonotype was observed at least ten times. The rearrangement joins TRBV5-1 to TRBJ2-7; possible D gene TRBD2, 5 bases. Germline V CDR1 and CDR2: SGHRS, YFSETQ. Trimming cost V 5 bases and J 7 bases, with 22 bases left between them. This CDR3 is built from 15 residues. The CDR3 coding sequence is TGCGCCAGCAGGCCGCTACTATTGGGAACGGGGGAGCAGTACTTC. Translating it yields CASRPLLLGTGEQYF.

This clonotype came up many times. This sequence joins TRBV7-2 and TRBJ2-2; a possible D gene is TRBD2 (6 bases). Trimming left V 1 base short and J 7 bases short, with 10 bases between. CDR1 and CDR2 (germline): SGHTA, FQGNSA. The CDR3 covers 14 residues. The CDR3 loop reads CASSLVAVGGELFF. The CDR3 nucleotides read TGTGCCAGCAGCTTAGTAGCGGTCGGCGGGGAGCTGTTTTTT.

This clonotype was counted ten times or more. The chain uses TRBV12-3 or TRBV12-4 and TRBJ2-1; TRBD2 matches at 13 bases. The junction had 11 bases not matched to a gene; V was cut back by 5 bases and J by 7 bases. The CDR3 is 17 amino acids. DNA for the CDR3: TGTGCCAGCAGTCTCCCCCCGACTAGCGGGAGGTCTAATGAGCAGTTCTTC. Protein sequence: CASSLPPTSGRSNEQFF.

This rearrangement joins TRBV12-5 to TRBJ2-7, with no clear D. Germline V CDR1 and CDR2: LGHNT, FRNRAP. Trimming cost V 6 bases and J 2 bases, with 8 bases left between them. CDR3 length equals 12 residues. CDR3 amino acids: CASGATPYEQYF. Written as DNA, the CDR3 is TGTGCTAGTGGCGCGACACCCTACGAGCAGTACTTC.

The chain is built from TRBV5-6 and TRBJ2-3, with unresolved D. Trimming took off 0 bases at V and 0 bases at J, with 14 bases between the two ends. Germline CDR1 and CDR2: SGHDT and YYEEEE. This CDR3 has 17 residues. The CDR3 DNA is TGTGCCAGCAGCTTGGCGGCCGACACCACTAGCACAGATACGCAGTATTTT. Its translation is CASSLAADTTSTDTQYF.

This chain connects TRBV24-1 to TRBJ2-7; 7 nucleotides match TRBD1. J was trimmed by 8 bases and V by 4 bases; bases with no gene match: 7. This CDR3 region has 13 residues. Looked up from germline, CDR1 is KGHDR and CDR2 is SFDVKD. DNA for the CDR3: TGTGCCACCAGTGAACGGGACAGCCGTAAGCAGTACTTC. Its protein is CATSERDSRKQYF.

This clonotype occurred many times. In nucleotides, the CDR3 is TGTGCCAGCAGCCAAGATCCAGGGATCCAGCCCCAGCATTTT. This encodes CASSQDPGIQPQHF. This chain uses TRBV3-1 with TRBJ1-5; a possible D gene is TRBD1 (5 bases). CDR1 and CDR2 from the germline V gene are LGHDT and YNNKEL (reference sequence). The CDR3 is 14 amino acids. With 0 bases removed from V and 7 bases from J, the gap between germline ends came to 10 bases. The whole variable domain, filled in from reference TRBV3-1 and TRBJ1-5, reads DTAVSQTPKYLVTQMGNDKSIKCEQNLGHDTMYWYKQDSKKFLKIMFSYNNKELIINETVPNRFSPKSPDKAHLNLHINSLELGDSAVYFCASSQDPGIQPQHFGDGTRLSIL.